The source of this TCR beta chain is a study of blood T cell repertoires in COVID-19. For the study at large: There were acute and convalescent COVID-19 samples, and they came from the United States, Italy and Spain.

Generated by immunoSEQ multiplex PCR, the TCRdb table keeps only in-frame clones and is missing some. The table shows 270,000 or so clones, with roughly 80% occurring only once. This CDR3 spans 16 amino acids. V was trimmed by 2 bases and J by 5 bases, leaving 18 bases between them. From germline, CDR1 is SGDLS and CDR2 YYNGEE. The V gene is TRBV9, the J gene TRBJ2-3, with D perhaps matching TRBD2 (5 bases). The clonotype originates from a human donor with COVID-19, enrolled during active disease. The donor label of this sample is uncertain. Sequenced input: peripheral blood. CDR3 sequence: CASSVQSSRGIDTQYF. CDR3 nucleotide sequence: TGTGCCAGCAGCGTCCAGTCCTCCCGGGGAATAGATACGCAGTATTTT.